These 2 T cell receptor beta chains originate from one sample sequenced in a study of blood T cell repertoires in COVID-19. The assay was immunoSEQ multiplex PCR, and TCRdb's table has in-frame clones only and misses some. The table has about 240,000 clones, more than 75% seen once. The sequencing input was PBMCs or T cells enriched from blood (not recorded which). These receptors all stem from a woman between 40 and 55 years old with acute COVID-19.

The chain employs TRBV24-1 and TRBJ2-5; 13 nucleotides line up with TRBD2. This CDR3 is built from 16 residues. Germline loops: CDR1 KGHDR, CDR2 SFDVKD. With 2 bases clipped from V and 5 bases from J, the junction kept 4 bases outside the gene matches. The DNA of the CDR3 is TGTGCCACCAGTGATTACGGGACTAGCGGGACGGAGACCCAGTACTTC. Its translation: CATSDYGTSGTETQYF.

This rearrangement joins TRBV2 to TRBJ1-2; possible D gene TRBD1, 6 bases. Germline V lookup: CDR1 SNHLY, CDR2 FYNNEI. V lost 6 bases to trimming and J lost 4 bases, with 15 bases between them. This CDR3 contains 14 residues. CDR3 sequence: CASSRTEELYGYTF. The CDR3 DNA is TGTGCCAGCAGCCGGACAGAAGAGCTCTATGGCTACACCTTC.